The 5 T cell receptor delta chains below were found in one sample sequenced in a study of Vδ1+ human thymocytes. Whole-study results and caveats: Highly polyclonal TRG and TRD repertoires with Gaussian CDR3 length distributions appeared in thymus.

RNA was extracted from the cells and then reverse transcribed. Multiplex PCR used pooled V-gene forward primers and a constant-region reverse primer to amplify CDR3s. TCRdb reanalysed the multiplex PCR reads with CATT. This sample yields tens of thousands of delta-chain clones, of which 25% to 30% are seen a single time; 1.6% belongs to the top ten. Which antigens these TCRs recognize remains unknown. The sequencing input was Vdelta1+ gamma-delta thymocytes from the thymus. Noted subset: FACS-sorted CD3+ TCRalphabeta- TCRVdelta1+ TCRVdelta2- thymocytes. The receptor set was obtained from a boy under two years old who had congenital heart surgery.

This clone was observed a few times. V gene TRDV1 combines with J gene TRDJ1, with 10 bases that match TRDD3. From germline, CDR1 is TSWWSYY and CDR2 QGS. The CDR3 runs 18 residues. Trimming took 4 bases from V and 3 from J; bases not matched to a gene: 14. The CDR3 is CALGVPLRLGDMSDKLIF. The CDR3 nucleotides read TGTGCTCTTGGGGTCCCCCTACGGCTGGGGGATATGTCCGATAAACTCATCTTT.

About this clone itself: A junction end diverges from the germline sequence, so it may reflect a read error. The chain links TRDV1 to TRDJ1, with TRDD3 identical over 7 bases. Germline assignment: CDR1 TSWWSYY and CDR2 QGS. The CDR3 contains 19 residues. CDR3 DNA sequence: TGTGCTCGTGGGGAACTCGTGGGGGACACTCTGGGCGATAACGATAAACTCATCTTT. Protein product: CARGELVGDTLGDNDKLIF.

The chain recombines TRDV1 with TRDJ1, with a weak D call TRDD3 (6 bases). V was clipped by 2 bases and J by 8 bases, with 24 bases between them. CDR1 is TSWWSYY, CDR2 QGS, per germline. The length of the CDR3 is 17 residues. CDR3 coding DNA: TGTGCTCTTGGGGAAAGGTCCTCCCAACCTGGGGTCGCGAAACTCATCTTT. Amino acids: CALGERSSQPGVAKLIF.

The table lists this clone with a few counts. Given a much more abundant clone one base away, this may be a read error. Other DNA sequences in this specimen translate into the identical CDR3. The chain links TRDV2 to TRDJ1; 7 bases align to TRDD3. This CDR3 region has 11 residues. CDR1 is GEAIGNYY, CDR2 EKD, per germline. CDR3 region: CACELGTKLIF. In nucleotides, the CDR3 is TGCGCCTGTGAACTGGGGACCAAACTCATCTTT.

This clone occurred a few times. This chain links TRDV1 with TRDJ1, with 7 bases identical to TRDD3. Looked up from germline, CDR1 is TSWWSYY and CDR2 is QGS. The CDR3 length is 19 residues. Trimming cost V 5 bases and J 1 base; bases outside gene matches: 19. The CDR3 DNA reads TGTGCTCTTGGGTCACCCCACTGGGGAGCCAGTCGGGGCACCGATAAACTCATCTTT. Amino acids: CALGSPHWGASRGTDKLIF.